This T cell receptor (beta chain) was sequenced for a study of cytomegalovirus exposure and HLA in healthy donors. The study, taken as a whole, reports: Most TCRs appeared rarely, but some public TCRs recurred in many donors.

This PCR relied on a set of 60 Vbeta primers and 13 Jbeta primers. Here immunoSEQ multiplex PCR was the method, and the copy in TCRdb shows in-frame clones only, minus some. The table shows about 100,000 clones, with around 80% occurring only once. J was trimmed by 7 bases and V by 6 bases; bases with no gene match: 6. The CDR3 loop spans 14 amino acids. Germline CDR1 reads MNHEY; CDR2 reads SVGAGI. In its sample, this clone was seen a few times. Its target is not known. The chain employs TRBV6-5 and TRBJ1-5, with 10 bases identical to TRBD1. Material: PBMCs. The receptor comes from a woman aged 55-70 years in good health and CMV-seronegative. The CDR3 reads CASSGTGVRQPQHF. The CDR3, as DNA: TGTGCCAGCAGCGGGACAGGGGTAAGGCAGCCCCAGCATTTT.